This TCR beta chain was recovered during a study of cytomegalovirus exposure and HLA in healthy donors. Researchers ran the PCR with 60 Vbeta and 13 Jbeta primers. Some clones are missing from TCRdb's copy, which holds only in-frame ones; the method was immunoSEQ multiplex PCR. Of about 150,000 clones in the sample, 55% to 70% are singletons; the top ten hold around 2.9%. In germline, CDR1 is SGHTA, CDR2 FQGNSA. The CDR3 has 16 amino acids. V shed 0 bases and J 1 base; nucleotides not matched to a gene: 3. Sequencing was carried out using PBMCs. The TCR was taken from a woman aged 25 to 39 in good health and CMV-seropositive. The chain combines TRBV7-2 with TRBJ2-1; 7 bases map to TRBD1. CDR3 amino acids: CASSLAGQVSYNEQFF. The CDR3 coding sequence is TGTGCCAGCAGCTTAGCCGGACAGGTTTCCTACAATGAGCAGTTCTTC.